This T cell receptor beta chain emerged from a study of cytomegalovirus exposure and HLA in healthy donors. Germline V gives CDR1 SGHRS, CDR2 YFSETQ. The CDR3 contains 15 residues. Trimming removed 7 bases from V and 1 base from J, with 17 bases in between. The PCR was carried out with 60 Vbeta primers and 13 Jbeta primers. The table came from immunoSEQ multiplex PCR; TCRdb's copy has only in-frame clones and leaves some out. The sample gives some 150,000 clones, over 70% of which show up once; 10% to 15% is in the top ten. Points from the study as a whole: HLA allele associations emerged for 17,000 or so TCR beta sequences in a later analysis, at 0.05 false discovery rate. Later work found most CMV-associated TCR beta chains apparently HLA-restricted. Indistinguishability led to the exclusion of some V segments, TRBV6-2 and TRBV6-3 included. Altogether, some 160 TCR beta chains were recorded as cytomegalovirus-associated.

Turning to this clone: Its antigen remains unidentified.

J is TRBJ2-5 and V is TRBV5-1; perhaps TRBD1 as D (5 bases). Sequenced material: PBMCs. The receptor's source is a man aged 25 to 45 in good health and CMV-seropositive. CDR3 bases: TGCGCCAGCCGTAACTTGGCGACAGCCCAAGAGACCCAGTACTTC. This sequence encodes CASRNLATAQETQYF.